The sequence of this T cell receptor beta chain was determined in a study of read filtering for tumor transcriptome and immune sequencing. Overall study context: DNase treatment preceded whole-transcriptome library preparation. Per sample, TCR-region reads ranged about 3.5 to 11 million by IR-seq, about 75 to 1,300 by RNA-seq.

Bone marrow was sampled from every patient at the time of active disease. The library was built from about 400 ng RNA with molecular barcoded adaptors for alpha/delta and beta/gamma chains. TCRdb analysed the reads with MiXCR anew, one entry per CDR3 protein. Of tens of thousands of distinct CDR3 sequences listed, approximately 14% are singletons. At least ten counts were recorded for this clonotype. Sequencing was done on a sample of a population of CD138-negative cells sorted from bone marrow. This TCR derives from a donor at least 40 years old with multiple myeloma.

CDR3 residues: CSVGRVDTQYF. The CDR3 DNA reads as TGCAGCGTAGGGCGTGTAGATACGCAGTATTTT. The rearrangement uses TRBV29-1 and TRBJ2-3; unclear D gene. Trimming stripped 6 bases from V and 5 bases from J, with 9 bases between. This CDR3 is built from 11 residues. Germline V gene sequence: CDR1 SQVTM, CDR2 ANQGSEA.